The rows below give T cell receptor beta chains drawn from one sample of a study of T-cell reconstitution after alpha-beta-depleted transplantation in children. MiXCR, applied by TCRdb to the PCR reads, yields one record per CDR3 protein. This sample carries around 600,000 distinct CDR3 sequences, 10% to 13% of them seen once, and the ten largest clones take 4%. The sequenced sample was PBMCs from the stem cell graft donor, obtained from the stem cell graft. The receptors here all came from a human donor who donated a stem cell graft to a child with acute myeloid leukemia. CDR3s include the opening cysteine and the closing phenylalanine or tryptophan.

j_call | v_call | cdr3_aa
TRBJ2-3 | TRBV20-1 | CSARPISDTQYF
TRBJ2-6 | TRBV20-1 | CSAAGGRTGQISSGANVLTF
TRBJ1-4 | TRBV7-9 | CASRGQGEAEKLFF
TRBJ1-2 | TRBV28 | CASRQGSNYGYTF
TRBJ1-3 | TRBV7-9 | CASRRRDRGLGTIYF
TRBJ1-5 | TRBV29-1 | CSVDEGANQPQHF
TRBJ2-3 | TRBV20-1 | CSARDDRGSTDTQYF
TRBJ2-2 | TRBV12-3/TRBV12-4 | CASSPLRGELFF
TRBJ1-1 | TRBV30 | CACPQNTEAFF
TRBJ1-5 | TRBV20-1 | CSARPGSGQPQHF
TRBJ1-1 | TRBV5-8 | CASSLVGRAGTEAFF
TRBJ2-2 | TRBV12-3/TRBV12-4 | CASSPLNTGELFF
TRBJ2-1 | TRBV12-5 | CASGLVTSGAYNEQFF
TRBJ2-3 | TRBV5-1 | CASSWGLAGVTDTQYF
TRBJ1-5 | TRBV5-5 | CASSLVGNRGIYQPQHF
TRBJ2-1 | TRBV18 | CASSPGGDNEQFF
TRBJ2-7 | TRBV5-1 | CASSPRVNSGRIYPTYEQYF
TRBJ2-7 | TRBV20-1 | CSARGWGTYEQYF
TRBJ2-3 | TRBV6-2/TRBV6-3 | CASNPLRTDTQYF
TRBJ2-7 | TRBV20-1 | CSARDLGGLAGRSPYEQYF
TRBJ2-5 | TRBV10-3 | CAITPSASETQYF
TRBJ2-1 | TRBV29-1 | CSVDIHNEQFF
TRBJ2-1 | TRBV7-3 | CASSSTPTSEQFF
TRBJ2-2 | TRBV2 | CASRGRGDTGELFF
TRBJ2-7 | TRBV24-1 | CATSDSGQGYEQYF
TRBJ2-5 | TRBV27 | CASSSLRLAGDKYQETQYF
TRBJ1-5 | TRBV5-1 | CASSLEGNSNQPQHF
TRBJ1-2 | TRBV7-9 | CASSLDGRANYGYTF
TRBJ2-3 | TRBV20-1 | CSAPPGDRYTDTQYF
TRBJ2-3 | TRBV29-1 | CSVAGLGGPTDTQYF
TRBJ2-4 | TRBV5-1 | CASSFAAGQDIQYF
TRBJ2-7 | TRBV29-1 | CSASTSVGYEQYF
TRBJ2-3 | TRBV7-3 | CASSLWASFSDTQYF
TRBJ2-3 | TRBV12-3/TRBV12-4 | CASSQLAGDTDTQYF
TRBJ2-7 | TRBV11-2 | CKGAGTSGKHEQYF
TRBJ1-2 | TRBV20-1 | CSAPRDTNYGYTF
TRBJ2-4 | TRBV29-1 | CSVEDYRAEAKNIQYF
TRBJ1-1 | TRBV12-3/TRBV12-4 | CASSPARQGALEAFF
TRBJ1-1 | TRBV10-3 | CAIRGDRENTEAFF
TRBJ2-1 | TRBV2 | CASSETRTTNEQFF
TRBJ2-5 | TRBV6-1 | CASRPFGGKETQYF